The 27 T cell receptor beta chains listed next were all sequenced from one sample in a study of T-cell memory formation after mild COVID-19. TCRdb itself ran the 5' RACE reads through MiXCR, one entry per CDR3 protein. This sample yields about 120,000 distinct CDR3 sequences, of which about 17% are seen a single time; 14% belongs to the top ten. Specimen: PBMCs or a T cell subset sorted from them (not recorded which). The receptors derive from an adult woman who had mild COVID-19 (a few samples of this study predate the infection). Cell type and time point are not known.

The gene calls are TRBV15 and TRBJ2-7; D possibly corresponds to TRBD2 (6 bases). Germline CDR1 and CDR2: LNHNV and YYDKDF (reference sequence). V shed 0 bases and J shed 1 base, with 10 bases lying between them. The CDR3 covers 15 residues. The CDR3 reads CATSRDLGGSYEQYF. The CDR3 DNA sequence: TGTGCCACCAGCAGAGATTTAGGAGGGTCCTACGAGCAGTACTTC.

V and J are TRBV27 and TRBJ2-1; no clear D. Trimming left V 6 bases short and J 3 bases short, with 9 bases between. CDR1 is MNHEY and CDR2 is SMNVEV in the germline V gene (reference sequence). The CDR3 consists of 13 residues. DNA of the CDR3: TGTGCCAGCAGGGGCCAGAACTACAATGAGCAGTTCTTC. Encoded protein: CASRGQNYNEQFF.

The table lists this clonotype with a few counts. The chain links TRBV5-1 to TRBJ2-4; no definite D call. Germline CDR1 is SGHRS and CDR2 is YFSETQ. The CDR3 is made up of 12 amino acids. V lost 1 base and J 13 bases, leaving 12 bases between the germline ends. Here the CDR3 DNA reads TGCGCCAGCAGCTTGAACGGTAGTCCCCAGTACTTC. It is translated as CASSLNGSPQYF.

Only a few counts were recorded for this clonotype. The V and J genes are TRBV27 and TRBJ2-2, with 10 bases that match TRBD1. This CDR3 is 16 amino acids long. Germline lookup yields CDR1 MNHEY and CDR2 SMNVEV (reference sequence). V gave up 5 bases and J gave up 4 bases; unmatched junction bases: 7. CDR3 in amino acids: CASSPPGTGATGELFF. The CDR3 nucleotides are TGTGCCAGCAGTCCCCCAGGGACAGGGGCCACCGGGGAGCTGTTTTTT.

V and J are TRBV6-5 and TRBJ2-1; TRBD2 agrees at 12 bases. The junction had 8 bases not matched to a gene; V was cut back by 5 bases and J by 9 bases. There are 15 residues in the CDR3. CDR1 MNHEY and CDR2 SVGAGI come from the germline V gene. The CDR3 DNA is TGTGCCAGCAGTGCTAGCGGGGGGGCCAGGGGTGAGCAGTTCTTC. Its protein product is CASSASGGARGEQFF.

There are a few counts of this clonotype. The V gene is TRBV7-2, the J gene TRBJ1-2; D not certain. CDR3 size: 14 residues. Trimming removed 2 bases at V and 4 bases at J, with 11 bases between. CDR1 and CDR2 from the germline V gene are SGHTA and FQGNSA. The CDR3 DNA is TGTGCCAGCAGCTTATTGGAAGGTGTCTATGGCTACACCTTC. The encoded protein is CASSLLEGVYGYTF. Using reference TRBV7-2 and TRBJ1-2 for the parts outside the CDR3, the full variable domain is GAGVSQSPSNKVTEKGKDVELRCDPISGHTALYWYRQSLGQGLEFLIYFQGNSAPDKSGLPSDRFSAERTGGSVSTLTIQRTQQEDSAVYLCASSLLEGVYGYTFGSGTRLTVV.

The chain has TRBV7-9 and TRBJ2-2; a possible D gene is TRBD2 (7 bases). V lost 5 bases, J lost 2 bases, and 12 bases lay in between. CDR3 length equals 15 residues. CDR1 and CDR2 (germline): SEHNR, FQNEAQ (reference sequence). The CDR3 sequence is CASSPGGYNTGELFF. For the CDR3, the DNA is TGTGCCAGCAGCCCGGGGGGCTACAACACCGGGGAGCTGTTTTTT.

CDR3 residues: CATSRTSGGPGGELFF. Written as DNA, the CDR3 is TGTGCCACCAGCAGGACTAGCGGTGGGCCGGGCGGGGAGCTGTTTTTT. The chain is built from TRBV15 and TRBJ2-2; the match to TRBD2 covers 9 bases. The junction had 9 bases not matched to a gene; V was cut back by 3 bases and J by 7 bases. The CDR3 length is 16 residues. Germline V gene data show CDR1 as LNHNV and CDR2 as YYDKDF (reference sequence).

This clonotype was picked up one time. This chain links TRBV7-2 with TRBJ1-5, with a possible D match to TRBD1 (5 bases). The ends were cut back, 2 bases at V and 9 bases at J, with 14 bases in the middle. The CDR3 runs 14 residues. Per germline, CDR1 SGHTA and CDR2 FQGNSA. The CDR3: CASSLSGGGGPQHF. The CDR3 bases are TGTGCCAGCAGCTTATCCGGGGGGGGGGGGCCCCAGCATTTT.

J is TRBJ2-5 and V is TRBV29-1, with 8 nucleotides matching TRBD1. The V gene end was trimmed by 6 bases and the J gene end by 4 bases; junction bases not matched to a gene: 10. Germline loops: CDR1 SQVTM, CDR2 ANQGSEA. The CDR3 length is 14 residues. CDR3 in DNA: TGCAGCGTCACTGCCTCCGGACAGGGAGAGACCCAGTACTTC. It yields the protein CSVTASGQGETQYF.

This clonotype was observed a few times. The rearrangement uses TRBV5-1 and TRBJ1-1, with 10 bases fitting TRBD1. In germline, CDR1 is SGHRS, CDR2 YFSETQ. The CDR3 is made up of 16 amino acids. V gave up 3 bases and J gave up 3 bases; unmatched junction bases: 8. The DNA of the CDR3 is TGCGCCAGCAGCTCGGGACAGGGGACAAGGGACACTGAAGCTTTCTTT. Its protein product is CASSSGQGTRDTEAFF.

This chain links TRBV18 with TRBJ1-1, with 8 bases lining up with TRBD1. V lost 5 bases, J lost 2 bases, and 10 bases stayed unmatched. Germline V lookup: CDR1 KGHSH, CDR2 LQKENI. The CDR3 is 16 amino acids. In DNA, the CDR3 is TGTGCCAGCTCAACTGGACAGGGAAGGAGTAACACTGAAGCTTTCTTT. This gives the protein CASSTGQGRSNTEAFF.

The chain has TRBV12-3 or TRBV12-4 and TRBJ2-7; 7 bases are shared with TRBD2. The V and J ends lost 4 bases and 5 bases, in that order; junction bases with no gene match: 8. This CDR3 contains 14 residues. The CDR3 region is CASSWGGLEHEQYF. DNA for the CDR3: TGTGCCAGCAGTTGGGGGGGGTTAGAACACGAGCAGTACTTC.

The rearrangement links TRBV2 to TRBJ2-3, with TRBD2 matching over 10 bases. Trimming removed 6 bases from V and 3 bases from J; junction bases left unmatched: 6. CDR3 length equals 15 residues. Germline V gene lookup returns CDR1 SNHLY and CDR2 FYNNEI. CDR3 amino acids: CASSRGTSETDTQYF. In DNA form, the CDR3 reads TGTGCCAGCAGCCGGGGGACTAGCGAAACAGATACGCAGTATTTT.

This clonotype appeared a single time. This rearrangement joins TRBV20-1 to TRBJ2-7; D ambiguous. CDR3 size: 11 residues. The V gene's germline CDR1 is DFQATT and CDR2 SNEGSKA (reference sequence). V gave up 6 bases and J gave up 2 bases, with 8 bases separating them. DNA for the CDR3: TGCAGTGCCAATCGACCCTACGAGCAGTACTTC. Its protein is CSANRPYEQYF.

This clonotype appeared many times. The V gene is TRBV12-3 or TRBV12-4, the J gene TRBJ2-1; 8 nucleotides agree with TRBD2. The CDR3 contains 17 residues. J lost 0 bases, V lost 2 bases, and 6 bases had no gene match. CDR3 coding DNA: TGTGCCAGCAGTTTACCACGCGGGACTAGCTCCTACAATGAGCAGTTCTTC. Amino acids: CASSLPRGTSSYNEQFF.

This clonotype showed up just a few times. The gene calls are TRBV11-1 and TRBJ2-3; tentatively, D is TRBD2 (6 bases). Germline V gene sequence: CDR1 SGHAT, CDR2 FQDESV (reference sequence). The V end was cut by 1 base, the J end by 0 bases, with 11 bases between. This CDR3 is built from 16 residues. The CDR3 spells CASSLVPSGSTDTQYF. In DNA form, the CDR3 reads TGTGCCAGCAGCTTAGTTCCGAGCGGGAGCACAGATACGCAGTATTTT.

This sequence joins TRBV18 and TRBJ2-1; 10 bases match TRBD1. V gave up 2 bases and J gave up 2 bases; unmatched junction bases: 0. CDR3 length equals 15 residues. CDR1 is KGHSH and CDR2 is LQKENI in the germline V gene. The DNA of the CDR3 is TGTGCCAGCTCACCAGGGACAGGGGCCTACAATGAGCAGTTCTTC. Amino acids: CASSPGTGAYNEQFF.

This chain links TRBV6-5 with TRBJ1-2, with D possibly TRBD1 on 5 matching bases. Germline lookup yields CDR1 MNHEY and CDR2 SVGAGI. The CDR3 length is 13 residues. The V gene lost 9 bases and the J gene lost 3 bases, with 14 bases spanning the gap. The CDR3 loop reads CASSGTVDYGYTF. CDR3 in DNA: TGTGCCAGTTCAGGGACTGTAGACTATGGCTACACCTTC.

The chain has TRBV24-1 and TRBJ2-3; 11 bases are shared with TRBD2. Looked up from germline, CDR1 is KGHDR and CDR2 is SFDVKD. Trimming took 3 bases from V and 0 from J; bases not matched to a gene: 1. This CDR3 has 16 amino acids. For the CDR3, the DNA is TGTGCCACCAGTGATCGACTAGCGGGGAGCACAGATACGCAGTATTTT. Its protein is CATSDRLAGSTDTQYF.

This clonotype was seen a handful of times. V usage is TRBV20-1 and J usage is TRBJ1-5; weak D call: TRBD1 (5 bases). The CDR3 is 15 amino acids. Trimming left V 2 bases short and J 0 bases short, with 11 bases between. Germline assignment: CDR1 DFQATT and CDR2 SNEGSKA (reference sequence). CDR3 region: CSARRDVHSNQPQHF. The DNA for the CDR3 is TGCAGTGCTAGACGGGACGTCCATAGCAATCAGCCCCAGCATTTT.

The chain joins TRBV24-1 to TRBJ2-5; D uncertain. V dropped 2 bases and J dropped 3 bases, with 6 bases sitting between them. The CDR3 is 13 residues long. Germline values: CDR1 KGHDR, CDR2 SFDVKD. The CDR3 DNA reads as TGTGCCACCAGTGATTCCAGGAAAGAGACCCAGTACTTC. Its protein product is CATSDSRKETQYF.

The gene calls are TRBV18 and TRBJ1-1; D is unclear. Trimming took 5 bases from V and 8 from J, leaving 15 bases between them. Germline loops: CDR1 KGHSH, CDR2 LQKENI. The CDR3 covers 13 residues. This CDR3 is CASSDTAASEAFF. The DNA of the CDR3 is TGTGCCAGCTCAGACACCGCTGCCTCGGAAGCTTTCTTT.

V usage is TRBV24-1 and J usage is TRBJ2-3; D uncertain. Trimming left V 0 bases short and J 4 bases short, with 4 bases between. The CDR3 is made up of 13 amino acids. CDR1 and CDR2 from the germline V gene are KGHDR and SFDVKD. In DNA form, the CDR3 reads TGTGCCACCAGTGATTTGCTCCCAGATACGCAGTATTTT. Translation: CATSDLLPDTQYF.

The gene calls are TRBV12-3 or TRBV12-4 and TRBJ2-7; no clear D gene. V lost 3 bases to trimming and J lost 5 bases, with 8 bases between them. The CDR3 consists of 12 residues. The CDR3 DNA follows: TGTGCCAGCAGTTTTGGGGTCCACGAGCAGTACTTC. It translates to CASSFGVHEQYF.

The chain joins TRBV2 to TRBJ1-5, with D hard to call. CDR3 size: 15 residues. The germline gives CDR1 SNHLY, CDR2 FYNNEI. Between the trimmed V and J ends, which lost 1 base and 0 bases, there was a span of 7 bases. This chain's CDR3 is CASSEEGTSNQPQHF. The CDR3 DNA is TGTGCCAGCAGTGAAGAGGGAACTAGCAATCAGCCCCAGCATTTT.

CDR3 in DNA: TGCGCCAGCAGCTCTACTCCCCCCCCGGATAATGAGCAGTTCTTC. Translated, it gives CASSSTPPPDNEQFF. This rearrangement joins TRBV5-1 to TRBJ2-1, with D uncertain. CDR1 SGHRS and CDR2 YFSETQ come from the germline V gene. This CDR3 contains 15 residues. V gave up 3 bases and J gave up 7 bases, with 17 bases separating them.